This paragraph reports one TCR beta chain. Its target is not known. These data belong to a study of T-cell memory formation after mild COVID-19. Study context: The TCR clusters were mostly specific to one donor.

One entry per CDR3 protein, called by TCRdb with MiXCR from the 5' RACE reads. This sample has around 340,000 distinct CDR3 sequences, with approximately 13% found just once. Study outcomes and limitations: There was a balanced CD4/CD8 profile in clones contracting day 15 to 85, and later expanders leaned CD4+. That cross-reactive memory joined was suggested by some responding clones appearing in pre-infection memory. The main location of contracting CD4+ clones was CM and EM, and that of contracting CD8+ clones was EMRA.

The CDR3 is 16 residues long. Germline trimming cut 4 bases from V and 5 bases from J; bases unmatched to any gene: 10. Germline V CDR1 and CDR2: SGHTA, FQGTGA. Sequencing input: PBMCs or a T cell subset sorted from them (not recorded which). The chain combines TRBV7-3 with TRBJ2-1, with 8 nucleotides matching TRBD2. This TCR was sampled from a young man who had mild COVID-19 (a few samples of this study predate the infection). Cell type and time point are not known. DNA for the CDR3: TGTGCCAGCAGCTCCCCCGGGGTAGCGGGGAACAATGAGCAGTTCTTC. Its protein product is CASSSPGVAGNNEQFF.